This T cell receptor beta chain appears in the sequencing data of a study of type 1 regulatory T cells. In the study overall: This in vitro CD4 product, T-allo10, is enriched for Tr1 cells and alloantigen-specific.

This clonotype showed up many times. TCRdb re-analysed the reads in MiXCR, keeping a single row per CDR3 protein. Found here are roughly 18,000 distinct CDR3 sequences, 10% of them singletons; the top ten hold approximately 2.5%. Trimming stripped 5 bases from V and 10 bases from J, with 26 bases between. CDR1 SGHVS and CDR2 FQNEAQ come from the germline V gene. The CDR3 loop spans 16 amino acids. The chain recombines TRBV7-8 with TRBJ1-1, with unresolved D. Sequenced input: CD4+ T cells, either the whole sample or a sorted fraction (not recorded which). The sequence was obtained from a human donor in good health. CDR3 DNA: TGTGCCAGCAGCCCCAGCCTAGGACGGGGTGAATTTGGAGCTTTCTTT. Translation: CASSPSLGRGEFGAFF.